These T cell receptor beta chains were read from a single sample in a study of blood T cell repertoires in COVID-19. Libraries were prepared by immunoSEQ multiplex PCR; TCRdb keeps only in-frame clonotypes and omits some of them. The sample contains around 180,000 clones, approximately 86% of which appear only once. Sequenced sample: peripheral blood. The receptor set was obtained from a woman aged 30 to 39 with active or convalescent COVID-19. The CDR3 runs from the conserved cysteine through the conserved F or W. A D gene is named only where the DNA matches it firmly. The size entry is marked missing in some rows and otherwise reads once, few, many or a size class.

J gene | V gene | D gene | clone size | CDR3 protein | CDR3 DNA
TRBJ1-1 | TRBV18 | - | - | CASSPLEGTMNTEAFF | TGTGCCAGCTCACCCTTGGAGGGGACTATGAACACTGAAGCTTTCTTT
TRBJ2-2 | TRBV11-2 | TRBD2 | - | CASRPGLAGVGTGELFF | TGTGCCAGCAGACCAGGACTAGCGGGAGTAGGCACCGGGGAGCTGTTTTTT
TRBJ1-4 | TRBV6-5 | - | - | CASSYSWGEDEKLFF | TGTGCCAGCAGTTACTCGTGGGGGGAGGATGAAAAACTGTTTTTT
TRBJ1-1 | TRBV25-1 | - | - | CASSNRAAEAFF | TGTGCCAGCAGTAACAGGGCCGCTGAAGCTTTCTTT
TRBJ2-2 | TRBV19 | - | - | CASSKRQVYGELFF | TGTGCCAGTAGCAAAAGACAGGTCTACGGGGAGCTGTTTTTT
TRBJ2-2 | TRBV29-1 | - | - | CSVRRATTGELFF | TGCAGCGTTCGCAGGGCAACTACCGGGGAGCTGTTTTTT
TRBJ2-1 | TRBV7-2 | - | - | CASSLEVIAWEQFF | TGTGCCAGCAGCTTAGAGGTGATAGCCTGGGAGCAGTTCTTC
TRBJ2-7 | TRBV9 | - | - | CASSEGGPGYEQYF | TGTGCCAGCAGCGAGGGGGGGCCAGGCTACGAGCAGTACTTC
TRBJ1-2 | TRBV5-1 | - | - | CASSDSFYGYTF | TGCGCCAGCAGCGACAGTTTCTATGGCTACACCTTC
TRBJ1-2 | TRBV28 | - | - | CASSLLSPQGDGYTF | TGTGCCAGCAGTTTATTATCCCCACAGGGTGATGGCTACACCTTC
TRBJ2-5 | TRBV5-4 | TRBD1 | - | CASSLQGFQETQYF | TGTGCCAGCAGCTTACAGGGGTTCCAAGAGACCCAGTACTTC
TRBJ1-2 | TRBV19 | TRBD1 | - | CASTPQGSLNYGYTF | TGTGCCAGTACCCCACAGGGGAGTCTAAACTATGGCTACACCTTC
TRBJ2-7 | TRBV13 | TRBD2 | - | CASSSETGLAGDLPYEQYF | TGTGCCAGCAGCTCGGAAACGGGACTAGCGGGAGACCTCCCCTACGAGCAGTACTTC
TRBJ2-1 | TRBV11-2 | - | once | CASSPQASSYNEQFF | TGTGCCAGCAGCCCACAGGCGAGCTCCTACAATGAGCAGTTCTTC
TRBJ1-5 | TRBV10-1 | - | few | CASSGGRSAQHF | TGCGCCAGCAGTGGAGGTCGATCAGCCCAGCATTTT
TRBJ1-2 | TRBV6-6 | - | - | CASSEQGSYGYTF | TGTGCCAGCAGCGAGCAGGGATCCTATGGCTACACCTTC
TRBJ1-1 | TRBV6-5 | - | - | CASSTSTEAFF | TGTGCCAGCAGCACCAGCACTGAAGCTTTCTTT
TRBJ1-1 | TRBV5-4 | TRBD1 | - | CASRVTGGRTEAFF | TGTGCCAGCAGGGTCACAGGGGGCAGGACTGAAGCTTTCTTT
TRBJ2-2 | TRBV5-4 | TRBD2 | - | CASSLGRASNTGELFF | TGTGCCAGCAGCCTCGGGAGGGCTAGTAACACCGGGGAGCTGTTTTTT
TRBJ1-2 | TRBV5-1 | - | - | CASSLQGGSYGYTF | TGCGCCAGCAGCTTGCAGGGAGGTAGCTATGGCTACACCTTC
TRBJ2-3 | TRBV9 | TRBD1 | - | CASSVVVGQGSDTQYF | TGTGCCAGCAGCGTAGTCGTGGGACAGGGGTCGGATACGCAGTATTTT
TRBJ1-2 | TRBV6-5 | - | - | CASSSGFIYGYTF | TGTGCCAGCAGTTCAGGGTTCATCTATGGCTACACCTTC
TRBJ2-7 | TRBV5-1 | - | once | CASSLEFHGFGELGYEQYF | TGCGCCAGCAGCTTGGAATTTCATGGGTTTGGGGAGTTAGGATACGAGCAGTACTTC
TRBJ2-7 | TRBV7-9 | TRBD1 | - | CASSPHEGASEQYF | TGTGCCAGCAGCCCACATGAGGGGGCTAGCGAGCAGTACTTC
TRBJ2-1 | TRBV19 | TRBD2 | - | CASSIVRAGLVFYNEQFF | TGTGCCAGTAGTATAGTTCGAGCGGGACTAGTCTTCTACAATGAGCAGTTCTTC
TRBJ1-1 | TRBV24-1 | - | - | CATSDPGAREAFF | TGTGCCACCAGTGACCCGGGAGCAAGGGAAGCTTTCTTT
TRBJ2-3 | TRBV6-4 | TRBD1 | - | CASSDTGQGSPDTQYF | TGTGCCAGCAGTGATACGGGACAGGGTTCTCCAGATACGCAGTATTTT
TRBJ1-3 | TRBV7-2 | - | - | CASSLGGGGSGNTIYF | TGTGCCAGCAGCTTAGGAGGGGGGGGATCGGGAAACACCATATATTTT